This TCR beta chain is from a study of cytomegalovirus exposure and HLA in healthy donors. Both 60 Vbeta primers and 13 Jbeta primers went into the PCR. Per the original methods: Later, an analysis found about 80 million unique TCR beta chains, and approximately 10 million of these were shared. Measured with immunoSEQ multiplex PCR; TCRdb has only the in-frame clones, and not every one. V, J and clone size were drawn from that table, and D and trimming were deduced from the DNA. The profile shows 200,000 to 250,000 clones, roughly 85% of them singletons. The V end lost 0 bases, the J end lost 2 bases, and 7 bases lay between the germline ends. Germline V lookup: CDR1 LGHNA, CDR2 YNFKEQ. This CDR3 has 14 amino acids.

This chain uses TRBV4-2 with TRBJ1-1; D not resolved. Sample: PBMCs. This sequence was found in a girl under 10 years old in good health and CMV-seronegative. The CDR3 is CASSQDTDNTEAFF. Here the CDR3 DNA reads TGTGCCAGCAGCCAAGATACAGACAACACTGAAGCTTTCTTT.